These 18 T cell receptor beta chains share one sample of origin, sequenced in a study of blood T cell repertoires in COVID-19. Assay: immunoSEQ multiplex PCR; the TCRdb copy retains only in-frame clones and omits some. The repertoire includes 70,000 or so clones, about nine tenths of them detected once, and approximately 5% sits in the top ten. The sequenced sample consisted of peripheral blood. These receptors were collected from a man aged 50-60 years with active COVID-19.

CDR3 in amino acids: CASSSGLQETQYF. The CDR3 DNA reads as TGTGCCAGCAGTTCGGGACTGCAAGAGACCCAGTACTTC. This chain connects TRBV6-2 or TRBV6-3 to TRBJ2-5, with D perhaps matching TRBD2 (6 bases). The length of the CDR3 is 13 residues. Germline V gene sequence: CDR1 MNHEY, CDR2 SVGEGT. Trimming cost V 4 bases and J 2 bases, with 8 bases left between them.

This clone is a singleton in its sample. The chain is built from TRBV2 and TRBJ2-1; 7 bases are a match to TRBD2. The CDR3 consists of 15 residues. CDR1 is SNHLY and CDR2 is FYNNEI in the germline V gene. V dropped 4 bases and J dropped 2; count of bases not matched to a gene: 5. The CDR3 DNA follows: TGTGCCAGCAGTGGTACGGGAGGAACCTACAATGAGCAGTTCTTC. Protein sequence: CASSGTGGTYNEQFF.

V usage is TRBV10-1 and J usage is TRBJ2-3, with 8 bases lining up with TRBD2. CDR3 length: 15 residues. Unmatched junction bases numbered 8, after V lost 6 bases and J lost 3 bases. Germline V CDR1 and CDR2: WNHNN, SYGVQD (reference sequence). The CDR3 DNA follows: TGCGCCAGCAGCGAAAGCGGGAGCGGTACAGATACGCAGTATTTT. Translation gives CASSESGSGTDTQYF.

CDR3 in DNA: TGTGCCAGCAGCTTTGTCCGGGGGAGTGGCTCCGAAGCTTTCTTT. Amino acid sequence: CASSFVRGSGSEAFF. The V call is TRBV7-2, the J call TRBJ1-1; possibly TRBD1 for D (5 bases). CDR1 and CDR2 from the germline V gene are SGHTA and FQGNSA. The CDR3 extends over 15 amino acids. Deletions cut 3 bases from V and 8 bases from J, with 19 bases between.

The CDR3 loop reads CASSTMTGVSEAFF. In DNA, the CDR3 is TGTGCCAGTAGTACAATGACAGGGGTTTCTGAAGCTTTCTTT. The chain joins TRBV19 to TRBJ1-1, with TRBD1 matching 8 bases. Germline CDR1 is LNHDA and CDR2 is SQIVND (reference sequence). Trimming removed 4 bases from V and 6 bases from J; junction bases left unmatched: 7. CDR3 length equals 14 residues.

The chain is built from TRBV27 and TRBJ2-3; 12 nucleotides line up with TRBD2. The V gene's germline CDR1 is MNHEY and CDR2 SMNVEV (reference sequence). There are 21 residues in the CDR3. V lost 2 bases and J lost 10; bases outside the gene matches: 25. CDR3 in DNA: TGTGCCAGCAGTTTAAAAGGCCCGACAGTTCGACCCGGGACTAGCGGGTACGCGCAGTATTTT. This encodes CASSLKGPTVRPGTSGYAQYF.

The J gene is TRBJ2-4, the V gene TRBV28; TRBD2 matches at 11 bases. The CDR3 has 20 amino acids. Germline V CDR1 and CDR2: MDHEN, SYDVKM. The trim removed 6 bases at V and 0 bases at J, leaving 16 bases unmatched. The CDR3 spells CASRTRGEGSGRVAKNIQYF. The CDR3 region has the DNA TGTGCCAGCAGGACTCGTGGAGAAGGTAGCGGGAGGGTAGCCAAAAACATTCAGTACTTC.

This clone was observed a single time. The chain joins TRBV7-2 to TRBJ2-3; tentatively, D is TRBD1 (5 bases). Per the germline V gene, CDR1 is SGHTA and CDR2 is FQGNSA. This CDR3 has 12 amino acids. V dropped 4 bases and J dropped 6 bases, with 8 bases sitting between them. CDR3 bases: TGTGCCAGCAGCTACCACAGGGATACGCAGTATTTT. This encodes CASSYHRDTQYF.

J is TRBJ2-7 and V is TRBV5-4; 7 bases are a match to TRBD1. Germline values: CDR1 SGHNT, CDR2 YYREEE (reference sequence). V was pared by 0 bases and J by 3 bases, with 3 bases of the junction left unmatched. This CDR3 comprises 14 residues. This CDR3 reads CASSLAAGGYEQYF. In nucleotides, the CDR3 is TGTGCCAGCAGCTTGGCGGCAGGGGGCTACGAGCAGTACTTC.

CDR3 residues: CASSPRGQGQTEAFF. CDR3 in DNA: TGTGCCAGCTCACCACGCGGTCAGGGCCAGACTGAAGCTTTCTTT. This chain links TRBV18 with TRBJ1-1, with a possible D match to TRBD1 (5 bases). Germline CDR1 KGHSH, CDR2 LQKENI. The CDR3 is 15 residues long. Trimming took off 1 base at V and 5 bases at J, with 14 bases between the two ends.

The chain joins TRBV27 to TRBJ1-5, with a weak D call TRBD1 (6 bases). V was trimmed by 5 bases and J by 1 base, leaving 12 bases between them. CDR3 size: 15 residues. Germline V CDR1 and CDR2: MNHEY, SMNVEV (reference sequence). CDR3 region: CASSLYQGSNQPQHF. DNA of the CDR3: TGTGCCAGCAGTCTGTATCAGGGGAGCAATCAGCCCCAGCATTTT.

The rearrangement uses TRBV11-3 and TRBJ2-1; 7 bases fit TRBD1. After removal of 1 base from V and 7 bases from J, the junction contained 19 bases not matched to a gene. Germline CDR1 is SGHNT and CDR2 is YENEEA. This CDR3 spans 19 amino acids. The CDR3 DNA is TGTGCCAGCAGCTTAGTTGCGCGGACGTGGGCTAAGGGGGCGAATGAGCAGTTCTTC. Translated: CASSLVARTWAKGANEQFF.

Only a few counts were recorded for this clone. The rearrangement joins TRBV7-9 to TRBJ2-5; D is possibly TRBD1 (5 bases). The V end was cut by 6 bases, the J end by 2 bases, with 16 bases between. Germline V gene sequence: CDR1 SEHNR, CDR2 FQNEAQ (reference sequence). The CDR3 covers 15 residues. CDR3 protein: CASRLQTESQETQYF. The DNA for the CDR3 is TGTGCCAGCAGGCTCCAGACAGAATCTCAAGAGACCCAGTACTTC. Together with reference TRBV7-9 and TRBJ2-5, the CDR3 gives the full variable domain: DTGVSQNPRHKITKRGQNVTFRCDPISEHNRLYWYRQTLGQGPEFLTYFQNEAQLEKSRLLSDRFSAERPKGSFSTLEIQRTEQGDSAMYLCASRLQTESQETQYFGPGTRLLVL.

The rearrangement uses TRBV30 and TRBJ2-5, with D perhaps TRBD2 (5 bases). The V gene's germline CDR1 is GTSNPN and CDR2 SVGIG (reference sequence). V was cut by 0 bases and J by 5 bases, with 13 bases left in between. The CDR3 loop spans 14 amino acids. DNA of the CDR3: TGTGCCTGGAGTGTTTGGTCCCGAGGGGAGACCCAGTACTTC. It translates to CAWSVWSRGETQYF.

The CDR3 region is CASSQTLYTEAFF. DNA of the CDR3: TGCGCCAGCAGCCAGACACTGTACACTGAAGCTTTCTTT. The chain is built from TRBV4-3 and TRBJ1-1, with D uncertain. Trimming took 3 bases from V and 3 from J, leaving 8 bases between them. This CDR3 contains 13 residues. Per germline, CDR1 LGHNA and CDR2 YSLEER.

In DNA, the CDR3 is TGTGCCAGCAGCTCAAGAGTCTTCCGGAATGAGCAGTTCTTC. This gives the protein CASSSRVFRNEQFF. The chain uses TRBV11-2 and TRBJ2-1; no definite D call. This CDR3 comprises 14 residues. Looked up from germline, CDR1 is SGHAT and CDR2 is FQNNGV. The V and J ends lost 4 bases and 7 bases respectively, with 14 bases between them.

The chain uses TRBV7-8 and TRBJ2-7; TRBD2 might be the D (7 bases). CDR1 and CDR2 from the germline V gene are SGHVS and FQNEAQ. V lost 5 bases to trimming and J lost 6 bases, with 14 bases between them. The CDR3 contains 13 residues. The CDR3 nucleotides are TGTGCCAGCAGCCCCCCAAGGGGGGGCGAGCAGTACTTC. Translating gives CASSPPRGGEQYF.

The J gene is TRBJ1-6, the V gene TRBV15; possibly TRBD1 for D (6 bases). V was pared by 1 base and J by 10 bases, with 17 bases between. There are 16 residues in the CDR3. CDR1 LNHNV and CDR2 YYDKDF come from the germline V gene (reference sequence). The CDR3 here is CATSRGTGFEGSPLHF. The CDR3 DNA reads TGTGCCACCAGCAGAGGAACAGGGTTCGAGGGATCACCCCTCCACTTT.